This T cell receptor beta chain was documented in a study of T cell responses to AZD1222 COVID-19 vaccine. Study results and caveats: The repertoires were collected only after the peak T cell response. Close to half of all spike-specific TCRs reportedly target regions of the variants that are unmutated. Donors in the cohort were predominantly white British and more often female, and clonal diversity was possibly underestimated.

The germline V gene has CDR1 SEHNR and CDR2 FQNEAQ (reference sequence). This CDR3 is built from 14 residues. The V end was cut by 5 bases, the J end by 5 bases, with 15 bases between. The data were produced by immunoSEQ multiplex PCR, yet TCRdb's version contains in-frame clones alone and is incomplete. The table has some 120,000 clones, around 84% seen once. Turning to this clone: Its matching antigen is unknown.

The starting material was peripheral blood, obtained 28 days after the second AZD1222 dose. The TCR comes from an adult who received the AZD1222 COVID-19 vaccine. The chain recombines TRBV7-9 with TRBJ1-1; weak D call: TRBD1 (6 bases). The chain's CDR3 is CASSPGQKKTEAFF. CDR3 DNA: TGTGCCAGCAGCCCTGGACAGAAGAAGACTGAAGCTTTCTTT.